The T cell receptor beta chain described here comes from a study of CDR3 diversity in severe acne. TCRdb itself ran the PCR reads through MiXCR, one entry per CDR3 protein. The sample contains roughly 100,000 distinct CDR3 sequences, roughly half of which appear only once. The CDR3 runs 13 residues. The junction had 11 bases not matched to a gene; V was cut back by 8 bases and J by 12 bases. The germline V gene encodes CDR1 MDHEN and CDR2 SYDVKM. J is TRBJ1-4 and V is TRBV28, with 8 bases fitting TRBD1. The sequence came from a male donor with acne. The sample taken for sequencing was blood. The CDR3 DNA sequence: TGTGCCAGCGGCTCAGGACAGGGTGGGGAACTGTTTTTT. The encoded protein is CASGSGQGGELFF.